This T cell receptor beta chain was found in a study of T cell repertoires in cytomegalovirus infection. The wider study: Recently identified HLA-C-restricted CMV epitopes were among the peptides used. Matching HLA type and CMV infection were both indicated by public TCR beta signatures. The study's findings and limits: Totalled public TCR beta family frequency picked out people who carried CMV plus the relevant HLA. HLA-C-restricted CMV clonotypes gave the most frequent clonotype in two of eight donors.

Only a few counts were recorded for this clonotype. What it binds is unknown. In TCRdb, the reads were re-called with MiXCR into one record per CDR3 protein. The repertoire consists of some 700,000 distinct CDR3 sequences, with roughly a third occurring once and the leading ten covering around a sixth. The material was cultured PBMCs, obtained from culture after CMV antigen stimulation. The sequence was collected from a human donor in good health (CMV status not recorded). Some clones in this sample may be carry-over from other donors' samples.

CDR3 loop: CASSRPGRLAKNIQYF. The CDR3 nucleotides are TGTGCCAGCAGCCGCCCCGGTCGTCTAGCCAAAAACATTCAGTACTTC. The chain employs TRBV7-9 and TRBJ2-4; unclear D gene. The CDR3 has 16 amino acids. Germline V CDR1 and CDR2: SEHNR, FQNEAQ (reference sequence). V gave up 5 bases and J gave up 0 bases, with 14 bases separating them.